This entry lists 3 T cell receptor beta chains sequenced from one sample in a study of technical replicates of blood from several donors. The method was immunoSEQ multiplex PCR; TCRdb's version includes in-frame clones alone and lacks a portion of them. The sample holds tens of thousands of clones, about 90% seen once. Material for sequencing was PBMCs. These receptors originate from a human donor in good health. Some clones in this sample may be carry-over from other donors' samples.

The V and J genes are TRBV5-4 and TRBJ2-5; 8 nucleotides agree with TRBD1. The CDR3 has 14 residues. Trimming at V came to 4 bases and at J to 5 bases, leaving 7 bases not matched to a gene. In germline, CDR1 is SGHNT, CDR2 YYREEE (reference sequence). The CDR3 loop reads CASSKTGVMETQYF. The CDR3 bases are TGTGCCAGCAGCAAGACAGGGGTGATGGAGACCCAGTACTTC. The full variable domain, in which reference TRBV5-4 and TRBJ2-5 provide the parts outside the CDR3, is ETGVTQSPTHLIKTRGQQVTLRCSSQSGHNTVSWYQQALGQGPQFIFQYYREEENGRGNFPPRFSGLQFPNYSSELNVNALELDDSALYLCASSKTGVMETQYFGPGTRLLVL.

The chain links TRBV30 to TRBJ2-7; D perhaps matches TRBD1 (5 bases). CDR1 and CDR2 (germline): GTSNPN, SVGIG (reference sequence). The V end lost 0 bases, the J end lost 3 bases, and 9 bases lay between the germline ends. The CDR3 is made up of 13 amino acids. The CDR3 coding sequence is TGTGCCTGGAGTGTACAGGTGGGCTACGAGCAGTACTTC. It codes for CAWSVQVGYEQYF.

V and J are TRBV10-3 and TRBJ1-3; D is possibly TRBD1 (6 bases). This CDR3 has 15 amino acids. From germline, CDR1 is ENHRY and CDR2 SYGVKD. Trimming shortened V by 10 bases and J by 7 bases, and 23 bases separated the two germline ends. CDR3 protein: CATQPQGTLQNTIYF. DNA for the CDR3: TGTGCCACTCAGCCACAGGGAACTCTGCAGAACACCATATATTTT.